This TCR beta chain was obtained from a study of blood T cell repertoires in COVID-19. Germline lookup yields CDR1 LNHDA and CDR2 SQIVND (reference sequence). The length of the CDR3 is 14 residues. V was clipped by 1 base and J by 3 bases; unmatched bases: 0. Authors' analysis steps: Amplification with reference gene primers provided the estimates of nucleated cell counts. Here immunoSEQ multiplex PCR was the method, and the copy in TCRdb shows in-frame clones only, minus some. V and J calls and clone size are as listed in that table; D and trimming were resolved from the DNA. The table includes some 260,000 clones, around 87% detected once. Everyone who took part was roughly 18 to 89 years old, and they came from about two dozen US areas. Cohort assignment relied on participant-reported clinical history.

Sequencing was done on a sample of PBMCs or T cells enriched from blood (not recorded which). J is TRBJ2-7 and V is TRBV19, with 10 bases fitting TRBD2. The source of this sequence is a woman aged 25 to 45 with acute COVID-19. DNA for the CDR3: TGTGCCAGTAGTATAGCTAGCGGGAGCTACGAGCAGTACTTC. It yields the protein CASSIASGSYEQYF. Full variable domain (rest looked up from reference TRBV19 and TRBJ2-7): DGGITQSPKYLFRKEGQNVTLSCEQNLNHDAMYWYRQDPGQGLRLIYYSQIVNDFQKGDIAEGYSVSREKKESFPLTVTSAQKNPTAFYLCASSIASGSYEQYFGPGTRLTVT.